This T cell receptor beta chain comes out of a study of OX40 agonist ivuxolimab in advanced cancers. Whole-study context: Those treated in dose escalation had hepatocellular carcinoma, melanoma, renal cell cancer or head and neck cancer. General study findings and limits: Within 6 weeks, CD4+ and CD8+ blood T cells expanded clonally at 0.1 to 3.0 mg/kg.

With regard to this clone: As yet, its antigen is unknown.

Sequencing was performed with immunoSEQ multiplex PCR; in TCRdb, only in-frame clones are kept and a portion is missing. The table shows roughly 80,000 clones, with over 90% occurring only once. The V and J ends lost 0 bases and 0 bases, in that order; junction bases with no gene match: 8. The CDR3 extends over 19 amino acids. The germline gives CDR1 LNHDA, CDR2 SQIVND (reference sequence). The origin of this receptor is an adult with an advanced solid tumor such as melanoma, head and neck, liver or kidney cancer. This chain connects TRBV19 to TRBJ1-6; 7 bases fit TRBD1. The starting material was CD4+ or CD8+ T cells sorted from blood, obtained in a trial of the OX40 agonist ivuxolimab. As DNA, the CDR3 is TGTGCCAGTAGTATAGATCGTTGGGACAGAAGCTCCTATAATTCACCCCTCCACTTT. It is translated as CASSIDRWDRSSYNSPLHF.